This TCR beta chain was obtained from a study of T cells in Graves' hyperthyroidism and ophthalmopathy. Across the study: The blood sample was taken at first diagnosis, before treatment began.

Clinicians diagnosed patients from clinical symptoms, serum thyroxine and TRAb, thyroid ultrasound and orbital computed tomography. TCR beta CDR3 regions were amplified from RNA. HTBI primers were employed in a first-round RT-PCR of the TCR CDR3. TCRdb called the multiplex PCR reads again in MiXCR, with one record for every CDR3 protein. The sample yields approximately 600,000 distinct CDR3 sequences, less than 25% seen once. As regards this clonotype: Its matching antigen is unknown.

Study-wide points: Blood held most thyroid clonotypes expanded above 0.001 frequency.

The sequence derives from a man aged 30 to 39 with Graves' ophthalmopathy. The specimen sequenced was blood.

The CDR3 is CARTGHDSGNTIYF. The DNA for the CDR3 is TGTGCCAGAACTGGACACGACTCTGGAAACACCATATATTTT. V usage is TRBV2 and J usage is TRBJ1-3; D might be TRBD1 (5 bases). The ends were cut back, 9 bases at V and 0 bases at J, with 12 bases in the middle. The germline gives CDR1 SNHLY, CDR2 FYNNEI. This CDR3 comprises 14 residues.